These 20 T cell receptor beta chains share one sample of origin, sequenced in a study of cytomegalovirus exposure and HLA in healthy donors. The assay was immunoSEQ multiplex PCR, and TCRdb's table has in-frame clones only and misses some. The sample comprises about 54,000 clones, approximately 89% of which are singletons, and around 8% rests with the top ten. The sequenced sample consisted of PBMCs. Source of these receptors: a young woman in good health and CMV-seropositive.

J is TRBJ1-1 and V is TRBV28; D gene unclear. Germline CDR1 MDHEN, CDR2 SYDVKM. The CDR3 is 14 amino acids. The V and J ends lost 3 bases and 0 bases respectively, with 8 bases between them. The CDR3 DNA reads as TGTGCCAGCAGTTTGAGTCGTATGAACACTGAAGCTTTCTTT. Translating gives CASSLSRMNTEAFF.

V usage is TRBV28 and J usage is TRBJ1-2; 9 bases are shared with TRBD1. The junction had 3 bases not matched to a gene; V was cut back by 6 bases and J by 4 bases. Germline-derived CDR1 and CDR2 are MDHEN and SYDVKM. This CDR3 spans 13 amino acids. The CDR3 reads CASRTGGGYGYTF. Here the CDR3 DNA reads TGTGCCAGCAGGACAGGGGGAGGCTATGGCTACACCTTC.

The chain has TRBV7-3 and TRBJ1-2; 8 nucleotides agree with TRBD1. Germline CDR1 is SGHTA and CDR2 is FQGTGA. There are 14 residues in the CDR3. J lost 4 bases, V lost 4 bases, and 5 bases had no gene match. The DNA of the CDR3 is TGTGCCAGCAGCTCCCGGGACAGGCTCTATGGCTACACCTTC. Protein sequence: CASSSRDRLYGYTF.

The chain couples TRBV6-1 to TRBJ2-7; the D is unclear. Per the germline V gene, CDR1 is MNHNS and CDR2 is SASEGT. The CDR3 has 13 amino acids. Trimming pared 5 bases from V and 5 bases from J, leaving 13 bases between. Here the CDR3 reads CASSTTRVDEQYF. DNA of the CDR3: TGTGCCAGCAGTACGACTCGGGTCGACGAGCAGTACTTC.

The V and J genes are TRBV27 and TRBJ1-4; unclear D gene. Trimming removed 2 bases from V and 3 bases from J, with 7 bases in between. CDR3 size: 14 residues. Germline CDR1 is MNHEY and CDR2 is SMNVEV (reference sequence). The CDR3 is CASSLRGSNEKLFF. Written as DNA, the CDR3 is TGTGCCAGCAGTTTACGGGGATCTAATGAAAAACTGTTTTTT.

The chain is built from TRBV28 and TRBJ2-5; TRBD2 is a possible D gene (5 bases). The CDR3 totals 16 residues. Trimming took off 4 bases at V and 3 bases at J, with 18 bases between the two ends. Germline values: CDR1 MDHEN, CDR2 SYDVKM. CDR3 sequence: CASSSPRGQAEETQYF. The CDR3 DNA sequence: TGTGCCAGCAGTTCCCCCCGAGGGCAAGCGGAAGAGACCCAGTACTTC.

The chain couples TRBV2 to TRBJ2-3; 15 bases match TRBD2. This CDR3 contains 17 residues. V shed 1 base and J 5 bases; nucleotides not matched to a gene: 4. Germline-derived CDR1 and CDR2 are SNHLY and FYNNEI. As DNA, the CDR3 is TGTGCCAGCAGTGAAGGGACTAGCGGGGGGGCCGGAGATACGCAGTATTTT. It is translated as CASSEGTSGGAGDTQYF. Together with reference TRBV2 and TRBJ2-3, the CDR3 gives the full variable domain: EPEVTQTPSHQVTQMGQEVILRCVPISNHLYFYWYRQILGQKVEFLVSFYNNEISEKSEIFDDQFSVERPDGSNFTLKIRSTKLEDSAMYFCASSEGTSGGAGDTQYFGPGTRLTVL.

V usage is TRBV6-1 and J usage is TRBJ2-1, with 7 bases fitting TRBD2. CDR3 length equals 14 residues. The germline V gene has CDR1 MNHNS and CDR2 SASEGT. The J segment lost 3 bases and the V segment lost 3 bases, leaving 2 bases of the junction unmatched. CDR3 sequence reads: CASSETGGYNEQFF. CDR3 coding DNA: TGTGCCAGCAGTGAGACGGGAGGCTACAATGAGCAGTTCTTC.

This sequence joins TRBV7-2 and TRBJ2-3; 12 bases line up with TRBD2. CDR1 SGHTA and CDR2 FQGNSA come from the germline V gene. V gave up 3 bases and J gave up 2 bases; unmatched junction bases: 3. The CDR3 sequence is 16 residues long. CDR3 region: CASSFGLAGTTDTQYF. CDR3 coding DNA: TGTGCCAGCAGCTTTGGACTAGCGGGGACCACAGATACGCAGTATTTT. The complete variable domain, with remaining parts taken from reference TRBV7-2 and TRBJ2-3, reads GAGVSQSPSNKVTEKGKDVELRCDPISGHTALYWYRQSLGQGLEFLIYFQGNSAPDKSGLPSDRFSAERTGGSVSTLTIQRTQQEDSAVYLCASSFGLAGTTDTQYFGPGTRLTVL.

The chain combines TRBV30 with TRBJ1-5; D gene uncertain. CDR1 and CDR2 from the germline V gene are GTSNPN and SVGIG (reference sequence). Trimming cost V 5 bases and J 0 bases, with 5 bases left between them. The CDR3 runs to 12 residues. The CDR3 nucleotides are TGTGCCTGGCAGGATAGCAATCAGCCCCAGCATTTT. Protein: CAWQDSNQPQHF.

This clone was recorded a few times. The chain is built from TRBV11-2 and TRBJ2-7; 9 bases map to TRBD2. Germline CDR1 SGHAT, CDR2 FQNNGV. The CDR3 contains 15 residues. Trimming at V came to 4 bases and at J to 3 bases, leaving 7 bases not matched to a gene. CDR3 DNA sequence: TGTGCCAGCAGCTCCCTGACTAGCGGATACTACGAGCAGTACTTC. This gives the protein CASSSLTSGYYEQYF.

In this sample, this clone turned up once. The chain couples TRBV6-6 to TRBJ2-7, with 10 bases aligning to TRBD1. Germline V gene sequence: CDR1 MNHNY, CDR2 SVGAGI (reference sequence). This CDR3 region has 15 residues. V lost 6 bases, J lost 5 bases, and 10 bases stayed unmatched. CDR3 protein: CASRGAPGQGNEQYF. Here the CDR3 DNA reads TGTGCCAGCAGGGGGGCACCGGGACAGGGGAACGAGCAGTACTTC.

The chain recombines TRBV27 with TRBJ2-3; 11 bases are shared with TRBD2. The CDR3 covers 15 residues. Germline trimming cut 3 bases from V and 1 base from J; bases unmatched to any gene: 0. Germline-derived CDR1 and CDR2 are MNHEY and SMNVEV (reference sequence). The DNA of the CDR3 is TGTGCCAGCAGTTTGACTAGCGGGGGCACAGATACGCAGTATTTT. This codes for CASSLTSGGTDTQYF.

This chain connects TRBV15 to TRBJ2-2; 8 bases fit TRBD1. V shed 4 bases and J 4 bases; nucleotides not matched to a gene: 5. Germline V gene data show CDR1 as LNHNV and CDR2 as YYDKDF (reference sequence). This CDR3 is built from 15 residues. CDR3 bases: TGTGCCACCAGCAAGTCGACAGGGGCCACCGGGGAGCTGTTTTTT. It is translated as CATSKSTGATGELFF.

This chain uses TRBV10-1 with TRBJ2-3; 8 bases match TRBD1. Germline V gene data show CDR1 as WNHNN and CDR2 as SYGVQD (reference sequence). The J segment lost 4 bases and the V segment lost 6 bases, leaving 9 bases of the junction unmatched. The CDR3 is made up of 15 amino acids. The CDR3 sequence is CASRADRGAPDTQYF. The DNA for the CDR3 is TGCGCCAGCAGAGCCGACAGGGGCGCCCCAGATACGCAGTATTTT.

The chain uses TRBV11-2 and TRBJ1-5, with D possibly matching TRBD1 (6 bases). The CDR3 sequence is 13 residues long. CDR1 is SGHAT, CDR2 FQNNGV, per germline. V was shortened by 5 bases and J by 7 bases, with 12 bases between the two germline ends. CDR3 sequence: CASSPDSQQPQHF. The CDR3, as DNA: TGTGCCAGCAGCCCGGACAGTCAACAGCCCCAGCATTTT.

This clone was found once. The chain uses TRBV7-9 and TRBJ2-3; possibly TRBD2 for D (6 bases). The CDR3 is made up of 12 amino acids. Germline-derived CDR1 and CDR2 are SEHNR and FQNEAQ (reference sequence). V lost 8 bases and J 0 bases, leaving 6 bases between the germline ends. CDR3 in DNA: TGTGCCAGCGGGACTAGCACAGATACGCAGTATTTT. Its protein is CASGTSTDTQYF.

This chain connects TRBV6-5 to TRBJ1-2; 11 bases are a match to TRBD1. Germline V gene sequence: CDR1 MNHEY, CDR2 SVGAGI. The CDR3 spans 14 residues. V shed 10 bases and J 6 bases; nucleotides not matched to a gene: 10. CDR3 loop: CATTWDRGNNGYTF. For the CDR3, the DNA is TGTGCCACCACATGGGACAGGGGGAATAATGGCTACACCTTC.

The chain links TRBV4-2 to TRBJ2-5, with D perhaps TRBD2 (5 bases). CDR1 LGHNA and CDR2 YNFKEQ come from the germline V gene. The CDR3 is 14 amino acids. V lost 4 bases and J 3 bases, leaving 12 bases between the germline ends. As DNA, the CDR3 is TGTGCCAGCAGCCCGTCGGGAATGGAAGAGACCCAGTACTTC. Amino acid sequence: CASSPSGMEETQYF.

This clone was found a few times. V is TRBV4-2 and J is TRBJ2-3; TRBD1 agrees at 7 bases. Germline V gives CDR1 LGHNA, CDR2 YNFKEQ. This CDR3 spans 16 amino acids. With V trimmed by 1 base and J by 4 bases, 8 bases remained unmatched. Here the CDR3 reads CASSQVDRDGADTQYF. The CDR3 DNA sequence: TGTGCCAGCAGCCAAGTTGACAGGGATGGGGCAGATACGCAGTATTTT.